What follows is one T cell receptor beta chain and its context. Its binding antigen is unknown. No per-base quality is available; no much larger clone lies one base away. These data belong to a study of PD-L1 blockade in urothelial cancer listed by TCRdb under 2017. About the study as a whole: Therapy was started at some point between 2013 and 2015 for all patients, and atezolizumab 1,200 mg was administered intravenously every 3 weeks. Patients had an ECOG performance status of 0 or 1 and had received between 0 and 3 prior chemotherapy regimens. About 90% of the roughly 29 patients were males with bladder-origin urothelial cancer, and about 60% of the roughly 29 reported a prior smoking history. Blood samples were analyzed at two time points: 3 weeks after treatment start (second dose) and 6 weeks after treatment start. Somatic, immune and clinical correlates of response to PD-L1 blockade with atezolizumab in urothelial cancer were the focus of an exploratory multi-omic analysis. A median of roughly 140,000 T cells and 83,000 or so unique TCRs was obtained from blood samples, and a median clonality of approximately 0.086 was observed. Pretreatment blood TCR-seq was available for twenty-nine patients, at least one posttreatment blood collection was obtained for around 24 patients, and tumor TCR-seq was available for around 24 patients. Progression-free survival longer than 6 months counted as durable clinical benefit, and TCR features were additionally tested against both progression-free and overall survival. In the same patients, pretreatment tumors underwent whole exome sequencing and RNA sequencing in addition to TCR sequencing. About 10 patients reached durable clinical benefit, while 15 to 25 patients did not. TCR sequencing covered pretreatment tumor samples and matched, serially collected peripheral blood taken before and after atezolizumab treatment.

The sample's time point label, decoded: peripheral blood 6 weeks after treatment start. A total of 29 patients with locally advanced or metastatic urothelial carcinoma, treated at Memorial Sloan Kettering on a trial protocol, made up the cohort. Peripheral blood mononuclear cells were collected from each patient pretreatment and during treatment, giving between 1 and 8 total time points per patient. The Qiagen DNeasy Blood extraction kit was used to purify genomic DNA from total PBMCs and tumor samples. PBMCs were collected pretreatment and during treatment, and were isolated and stored as previously described. Study-wide conclusions, independent of this receptor: A pretreatment peripheral blood TCR clonality below the median was linked to improved progression-free and overall survival. Patients with durable benefit showed greater expansion of tumor-associated TCR clones in peripheral blood 3 weeks after starting treatment (n of about 20, p = 0.022). Small sample size (n ≈ 27) and many exploratory analyses mean the results are intended to be hypothesis-generating.

Measured from the cysteine to the phenylalanine, the CDR3 is 15 residues long. The kept DNA is CDR3 alone, 45 bases in frame from the first base. As encoded in the germline V gene (reference sequence), CDR1 is GTSNPN while CDR2 is SVGIG. The junction shows trimming of 0 bases on V and 0 bases on J, plus 8 bases between the germline ends. Each PCR received spiked-in synthetic TCR analog templates so that absolute template abundance could be estimated from read counts. The immunoSEQ assay was used to amplify TCRbeta CDR3 regions from genomic DNA with bias-controlled V and J gene primers. Sequencing of rearranged TCRbeta segments was performed at approximately 20X coverage. In the paper's pipeline: Clustering was used to correct sequencing errors, and CDR3s were annotated against IMGT so that V, D and J genes could be assigned. Downstream analyses used only productive TCRbeta rearrangements, leaving out any out-of-frame or stop-codon sequences. To compute clonality, Shannon entropy was normalized by the log of the number of unique productive sequences and then subtracted from one. Clones differing between time points or between blood and tumor were identified by Fisher's exact test with Benjamini-Hochberg correction at adjusted p below 0.01. Here the immuneACCESS table is served through TCRdb, limited to in-frame sequences with V and J called. Missing clones are a known gap in these copies; in checked studies unresolved V genes cover under half, and the rest lacks a known reason. The DNA gave D and trimming, while V, J and clone size come from that table. Present in this sample are about 76,000 clones, less than 95% of which were seen just once. Jointly, the top ten make up around 0.9% of the sample.

The sequence derives from an elderly woman with urothelial cancer. Specimen: PBMCs, collected around atezolizumab (anti-PD-L1) treatment. The receptor chain draws on TRBV30 and TRBJ1-4, with no D gene named confidently. The DNA sequence reads TGTGCCTGGAGTGTAGGGAGTGCAACTAATGAAAAACTGTTTTTT. Its translation reads: CAWSVGSATNEKLFF.